This entry concerns a single T cell receptor (beta chain). Its antigen remains unknown. This entry comes from a study of shared clonotypes between healthy human individuals. Study-wide background: CD4 naive and memory got three plates each, CD8 naive two, CD8 memory one.

CD45RO negativity and positive selection for CCR7 defined naive CD8 cells, a population that excluded terminally differentiated effector memory CD45RA+ cells. The material for each subset, its genomic DNA, was split evenly across several immunoSEQ plates. Generated by immunoSEQ multiplex PCR, the TCRdb table keeps only in-frame clones and is missing some. The sample contains under 2,000,000 clones, approximately 94% of which appear only once. Study-level results: Only blood was sampled, and tissue TCR repertoires likely differ from blood ones.

This CDR3 spans 14 amino acids. Germline trimming cut 4 bases from V and 4 bases from J; bases unmatched to any gene: 4. Germline loops: CDR1 WSHSY, CDR2 SAAADI. The origin of this receptor is a man between 18 and 29 years old in good health. The chain has TRBV10-2 and TRBJ2-1; 7 bases align to TRBD2. Sequenced input: naive CD8+ T cells sorted from blood. The CDR3, as DNA: TGCGCCAGCAGTGGGACTAGAGGATACAATGAGCAGTTCTTC. Translated, it gives CASSGTRGYNEQFF.